The source of this T cell receptor beta chain is a study of blood T cells in healthy people across ages. Study-wide points: Those diversity estimates obtained from one million T cells were thought to be underestimates.

The use of a sample-barcoded 5' primer and a J-beta primer mix characterized a second PCR of roughly 6 to 12 cycles. From the 5' RACE reads, TCRdb called clonotypes with MiXCR, one entry per CDR3 protein. The sample has 550,000 to 650,000 distinct CDR3 sequences, about 30% seen once. Germline V gene data show CDR1 as MGHRA and CDR2 as YSYEKL. The CDR3 is 21 amino acids. To note about this clonotype: Antigen: not known. A much larger clone differs from this one at a single base, so this may be a read error.

The clonotype originates from a woman aged 80 or older in good health. V and J are TRBV4-1 and TRBJ1-4, with 9 bases fitting TRBD1. Material for sequencing was blood. DNA of the CDR3: TGCGCCAGCAGCCAAGTAGTAGTGGGACAGGGAGGTTTCGCAACGAATGAAAAACTGTTTTTT. This gives the protein CASSQVVVGQGGFATNEKLFF.